The clone carrying this T cell receptor beta chain has only a few counts. As yet, its antigen is unknown. The entry originates in a study of T cells after yellow fever vaccination. Whole-study findings and limits: Once the booster was given, most primary-vaccination clones reappeared, at just over 95% for CD4 and approximately 88% for CD8.

Template switching with 5'RACE generated the TCR cDNA and added a universal primer site and UMIs. TCRdb re-derived calls from the 5' RACE reads in MiXCR, one entry per CDR3 protein. The table records approximately 550,000 distinct CDR3 sequences, about 13% of them present only once. The specimen was PBMCs, collected on the day of the yellow fever booster vaccination. This TCR came from a young man who received the YFV17D yellow fever vaccine.

The CDR3 loop is CASTGRGNEQFF. CDR3 DNA: TGTGCCAGCACCGGTAGGGGTAATGAGCAGTTCTTC. V is TRBV6-5 and J is TRBJ2-1; a possible D gene is TRBD1 (5 bases). V was pared by 7 bases and J by 7 bases, with 11 bases between. The CDR3 sequence is 12 residues long. CDR1 and CDR2 (germline): MNHEY, SVGAGI.